This paragraph covers one T cell receptor (beta chain) sequence. Its antigen is not known. This sample is part of a study of T-cell memory formation after mild COVID-19. Study in general: Among the donors, TCR clusters were largely specific to each donor. Study results and caveats: There was a balanced CD4/CD8 profile in clones contracting day 15 to 85, and later expanders leaned CD4+. Clones which contracted sat mainly in CM and EM if CD4+, and in EMRA if CD8+.

TCRalpha and TCRbeta libraries used 5'RACE with constant-segment primers and UMIs. TCRdb re-called the 5' RACE reads through MiXCR, storing one row per CDR3 protein. The repertoire holds 550,000 to 600,000 distinct CDR3 sequences, about 20% seen once, with about 8.4% in the top ten. The germline gives CDR1 LGHDT, CDR2 YNNKEL (reference sequence). Trimming took off 2 bases at V and 2 bases at J, with 12 bases between the two ends. This CDR3 has 16 amino acids. The sequence was obtained from an adult woman who had mild COVID-19 (a few samples of this study predate the infection). Cell type and time point are not known. Specimen: PBMCs or a T cell subset sorted from them (not recorded which). This chain connects TRBV3-1 to TRBJ2-2, with D unclear. Written as DNA, the CDR3 is TGTGCCAGCAGCCAATGGTCAGGCGTCAACACCGGGGAGCTGTTTTTT. Residues: CASSQWSGVNTGELFF.